This entry lists 23 T cell receptor beta chains sequenced from one sample in a study of healthy donors' naive CD4 and CD8 T cells. Starting from roughly 0.55 ug of total RNA, TCR libraries were made with linear amplification. TCRdb reprocessed the reads via MiXCR and lists one record per CDR3 protein. Of some 190,000 distinct CDR3 sequences in the sample, 65% to 75% were seen once. Sequenced input: naive CD4+ and CD8+ T cells sorted from blood, pooled from several donors. The receptors derive from a pool of human donors in good health; the sample pools cells from several healthy donors.

V is TRBV29-1 and J is TRBJ2-7; TRBD1 aligns across 10 bases. Losses at the gene ends were 7 bases for V and 6 bases for J; bases not matched to a gene: 9. Germline CDR1 SQVTM, CDR2 ANQGSEA. The CDR3 runs to 13 residues. CDR3: CSAAGQGTSEQYF. CDR3 sequence (DNA): TGCAGCGCTGCGGGACAGGGGACATCCGAGCAGTACTTC.

The chain uses TRBV29-1 and TRBJ1-2; perhaps TRBD1 as D (6 bases). Germline CDR1 and CDR2: SQVTM and ANQGSEA. The CDR3 has 13 residues. V was trimmed by 4 bases and J by 4 bases, leaving 13 bases between them. The DNA of the CDR3 is TGCAGCGTTGCCGGGACAAACAGCTATGGCTACACCTTC. It specifies CSVAGTNSYGYTF. Variable domain in full (rest from reference TRBV29-1 and TRBJ1-2): SAVISQKPSRDICQRGTSLTIQCQVDSQVTMMFWYRQQPGQSLTLIATANQGSEATYESGFVIDKFPISRPNLTFSTLTVSNMSPEDSSIYLCSVAGTNSYGYTFGSGTRLTVV.

The chain combines TRBV27 with TRBJ2-1, with 7 bases aligning to TRBD1. This CDR3 is 15 amino acids long. Germline V gene lookup returns CDR1 MNHEY and CDR2 SMNVEV (reference sequence). Trimming removed 6 bases from V and 8 bases from J; junction bases left unmatched: 13. For the CDR3, the DNA is TGTGCCAGCAGACTCCCGGACAGGCGCTCTGATGAGCAGTTCTTC. The encoded protein is CASRLPDRRSDEQFF.

This clonotype has a handful of counts. The genes are TRBV5-6 and TRBJ2-1, with D possibly being TRBD2 (5 bases). Per the germline V gene, CDR1 is SGHDT and CDR2 is YYEEEE. This CDR3 comprises 16 residues. With 0 bases removed from V and 5 bases from J, the gap between germline ends came to 15 bases. This chain's CDR3 is CASSLVTGIVHNEQFF. The CDR3 bases are TGTGCCAGCAGCTTGGTCACGGGAATTGTTCACAATGAGCAGTTCTTC.

This chain uses TRBV27 with TRBJ2-3, with D perhaps being TRBD1 or TRBD2 (6 bases each). V was pared by 5 bases and J by 6 bases, with 15 bases between. Germline-derived CDR1 and CDR2 are MNHEY and SMNVEV (reference sequence). This CDR3 comprises 14 residues. The CDR3 DNA follows: TGTGCCAGCAGTCTCGGGGGTGGGGGCGATACGCAGTATTTT. Its protein is CASSLGGGGDTQYF.

The rearrangement joins TRBV19 to TRBJ1-1; 9 bases are shared with TRBD1. Germline CDR1 is LNHDA and CDR2 is SQIVND (reference sequence). The CDR3 extends over 14 amino acids. Trimming cost V 3 bases and J 5 bases; bases outside gene matches: 4. CDR3 coding DNA: TGTGCCAGTAGTATGGACAGGGGTGGGACTGAAGCTTTCTTT. Translation gives CASSMDRGGTEAFF.

CDR3 coding DNA: TGCAGCGTAGAGGGGGGTCGGGGCACTGAAGCTTTCTTT. Its protein product is CSVEGGRGTEAFF. This sequence joins TRBV29-1 and TRBJ1-1; possible D gene TRBD1, 6 bases. The CDR3 runs 13 residues. CDR1 is SQVTM, CDR2 ANQGSEA, per germline. V was cut by 6 bases and J by 4 bases, with 15 bases left in between.

A few counts support this clonotype. V and J are TRBV29-1 and TRBJ2-3, with 10 bases fitting TRBD1. This CDR3 is 12 amino acids long. The junction had 3 bases not matched to a gene; V was cut back by 6 bases and J by 6 bases. The germline V gene encodes CDR1 SQVTM and CDR2 ANQGSEA. CDR3 sequence reads: CSVEGQGDTQYF. CDR3 nucleotides: TGCAGCGTAGAGGGACAGGGGGATACGCAGTATTTT.

CDR3 loop: CAWHRGSYNYGYTF. The DNA of the CDR3 is TGTGCCTGGCACAGGGGCAGTTATAACTATGGCTACACCTTC. The genes are TRBV30 and TRBJ1-2, with 7 bases lining up with TRBD1. CDR1 is GTSNPN and CDR2 is SVGIG in the germline V gene (reference sequence). This CDR3 spans 14 amino acids. V lost 5 bases and J lost 1; bases outside the gene matches: 7.

The CDR3 DNA sequence: TGCAGCGTTGATCGGGGGGCAGGGACTGAAGCTTTCTTT. As protein: CSVDRGAGTEAFF. The chain employs TRBV29-1 and TRBJ1-1; tentative D call: TRBD1 (6 bases). CDR1 is SQVTM and CDR2 is ANQGSEA in the germline V gene. This CDR3 region has 13 residues. V was clipped by 3 bases and J by 5 bases, with 13 bases between them.

The genes are TRBV6-5 and TRBJ2-7; D not resolved. V was trimmed by 2 bases and J by 3 bases, leaving 11 bases between them. This CDR3 contains 14 residues. CDR1 and CDR2 from the germline V gene are MNHEY and SVGAGI. CDR3 sequence (DNA): TGTGCCAGCAGTTACAACGGTGATGGCTACGAGCAGTACTTC. This gives the protein CASSYNGDGYEQYF.

The chain recombines TRBV27 with TRBJ1-5; D not certain. Germline V gives CDR1 MNHEY, CDR2 SMNVEV (reference sequence). Trimming left V 4 bases short and J 4 bases short, with 17 bases between. The CDR3 loop spans 16 amino acids. The CDR3 here is CASSWTGSGRNQPQHF. The DNA of the CDR3 is TGTGCCAGCAGTTGGACGGGTTCGGGCAGAAATCAGCCCCAGCATTTT.

The genes are TRBV6-5 and TRBJ1-3; 9 bases agree with TRBD1. Germline V lookup: CDR1 MNHEY, CDR2 SVGAGI. This CDR3 is built from 15 residues. V shed 4 bases and J 3 bases; nucleotides not matched to a gene: 4. The chain's CDR3 is CASSSTGGLGNTIYF. In DNA, the CDR3 is TGTGCCAGCAGTTCGACAGGGGGACTTGGAAACACCATATATTTT.

Comments on this clonotype: Mismatch with germline at one junction end may stem from a read error. J is TRBJ1-5 and V is TRBV5-4; D is uncertain. The length of the CDR3 is 15 residues. Germline-derived CDR1 and CDR2 are SGHNT and YYREEE (reference sequence). CDR3 nucleotide sequence: TGCGCCAGCAGCTTGGGCGGAGGCCTGAATCAGCCCCAGCATTTT. It codes for CASSLGGGLNQPQHF.

The chain employs TRBV20-1 and TRBJ2-5; the match to TRBD2 covers 13 bases. CDR1 is DFQATT, CDR2 SNEGSKA, per germline (reference sequence). There are 18 residues in the CDR3. J lost 3 bases, V lost 1 base, and 11 bases had no gene match. Here the CDR3 DNA reads TGCAGTGCTAGAGCCGGTCTAACCGGGACTAGCGGGAAAGAGACCCAGTACTTC. It is translated as CSARAGLTGTSGKETQYF.

The chain has TRBV10-3 and TRBJ2-1; D gene uncertain. The length of the CDR3 is 12 residues. Deletions cut 3 bases from V and 7 bases from J, with 7 bases between. From germline, CDR1 is ENHRY and CDR2 SYGVKD. The CDR3 loop reads CAISDYRNEQFF. CDR3 DNA sequence: TGTGCCATCAGTGATTACCGAAATGAGCAGTTCTTC.

In its sample, this clonotype was seen once. CDR3: CASSSFTGVGETQYF. The CDR3 region has the DNA TGTGCCAGCAGCTCCTTTACAGGGGTGGGAGAGACCCAGTACTTC. The chain links TRBV7-8 to TRBJ2-5, with 7 bases identical to TRBD1. Per germline, CDR1 SGHVS and CDR2 FQNEAQ. With 4 bases clipped from V and 4 bases from J, the junction kept 9 bases outside the gene matches. CDR3 length: 15 residues.

The chain joins TRBV29-1 to TRBJ2-7, with D tentatively TRBD1 (5 bases). The CDR3 covers 13 residues. Trimming took 4 bases from V and 6 from J, leaving 16 bases between them. Germline V gene data show CDR1 as SQVTM and CDR2 as ANQGSEA. This chain's CDR3 is CSVVGQGESEQYF. The CDR3 region has the DNA TGCAGCGTTGTGGGGCAAGGTGAGAGCGAGCAGTACTTC.

The V gene is TRBV6-5, the J gene TRBJ1-1, with D tentatively TRBD1 (5 bases). Per germline, CDR1 MNHEY and CDR2 SVGAGI. V was pared by 2 bases and J by 4 bases, with 17 bases between. This CDR3 spans 16 amino acids. The CDR3 DNA reads TGTGCCAGCAGTTACAATCTACCGGGGGTTGCCACTGAAGCTTTCTTT. Translation: CASSYNLPGVATEAFF.

The chain links TRBV19 to TRBJ2-5; weak D call: TRBD2 (5 bases). From germline, CDR1 is LNHDA and CDR2 SQIVND (reference sequence). The CDR3 has 13 amino acids. Trimming pared 0 bases from V and 3 bases from J, leaving 5 bases between. The DNA of the CDR3 is TGTGCCAGTAGTATAGACGGGGAAGAGACCCAGTACTTC. As protein: CASSIDGEETQYF.

V is TRBV6-2 or TRBV6-3 and J is TRBJ2-1; D might be TRBD2 (6 bases). CDR3 length: 15 amino acids. The V gene's germline CDR1 is MNHEY and CDR2 SVGEGT. Trimming took off 7 bases at V and 4 bases at J, with 17 bases between the two ends. CDR3 DNA: TGTGCCAGCACTCCGATGAGGACTAATTACAATGAGCAGTTCTTC. This gives the protein CASTPMRTNYNEQFF.

V gene TRBV7-8 combines with J gene TRBJ2-3, with D perhaps TRBD2 (6 bases). Trimming shortened V by 5 bases and J by 2 bases, and 11 bases separated the two germline ends. The germline V gene has CDR1 SGHVS and CDR2 FQNEAQ. The length of the CDR3 is 14 residues. CDR3 residues: CASSPEGLTDTQYF. The DNA for the CDR3 is TGTGCCAGCAGCCCGGAGGGACTCACAGATACGCAGTATTTT. The full variable domain, with the rest looked up from reference TRBV7-8 and TRBJ2-3, is GAGVSQSPRYKVAKRGQDVALRCDPISGHVSLFWYQQALGQGPEFLTYFQNEAQLDKSGLPSDRFFAERPEGSVSTLKIQRTQQEDSAVYLCASSPEGLTDTQYFGPGTRLTVL.

This sequence joins TRBV5-4 and TRBJ2-7, with 7 nucleotides matching TRBD2. The germline V gene encodes CDR1 SGHNT and CDR2 YYREEE (reference sequence). The J segment lost 5 bases and the V segment lost 0 bases, leaving 11 bases of the junction unmatched. This CDR3 is built from 16 residues. The CDR3 is CASSLGSGGPRNEQYF. The CDR3 bases are TGTGCCAGCAGCTTGGGATCGGGAGGCCCCAGGAACGAGCAGTACTTC.